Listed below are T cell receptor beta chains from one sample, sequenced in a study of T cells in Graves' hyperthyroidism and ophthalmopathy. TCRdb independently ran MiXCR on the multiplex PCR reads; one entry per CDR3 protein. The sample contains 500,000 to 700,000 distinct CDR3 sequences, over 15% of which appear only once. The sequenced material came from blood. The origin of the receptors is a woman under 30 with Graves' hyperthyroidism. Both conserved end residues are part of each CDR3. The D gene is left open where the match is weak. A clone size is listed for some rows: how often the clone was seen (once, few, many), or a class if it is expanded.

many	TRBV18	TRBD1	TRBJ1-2	TGTGCCAGCTCACCGACAGGGGCCGGCTACACCTTC	CASSPTGAGYTF
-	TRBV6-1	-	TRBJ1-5	TGTGCCAGCAGCAGACATCAGCCCCAGCATTTT	CASSRHQPQHF
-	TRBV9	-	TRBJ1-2	TGTGCCAGCAGCGTATCAGAGATGGGTGGCTACACCTTC	CASSVSEMGGYTF
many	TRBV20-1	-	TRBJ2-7	TGCAGTGCTAGAGATCTAGGACCTACCTACGAGCAGTACTTC	CSARDLGPTYEQYF
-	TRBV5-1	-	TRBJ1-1	TGCGCCAGCAGCCGAACAGGGAACACTGAAGATTTCTTT	CASSRTGNTEDFF
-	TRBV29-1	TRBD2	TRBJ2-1	TGCAGCTACCTAGCTTCGGGGGGGTTTGAGCAGTTCTTC	CSYLASGGFEQFF
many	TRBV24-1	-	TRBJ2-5	TGTGCCACCAGTGATTTGATGCTAGAAGGAATAGAGACCCAGTACTTC	CATSDLMLEGIETQYF
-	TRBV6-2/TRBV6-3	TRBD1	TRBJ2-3	TGTGCCAGCAGTTACCGACAGGGGAGTTGGGGCACAGATACGCAGTATTTT	CASSYRQGSWGTDTQYF
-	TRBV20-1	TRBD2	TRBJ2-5	TGCAGTGCTAGTTCTAGCGGGAGTTGGGAAGAGACCCAGTACTTC	CSASSSGSWEETQYF
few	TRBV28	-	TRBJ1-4	TGTGCCAGCAGTTCCCCCACAACTAATGAAAAACTGTTTTTT	CASSSPTTNEKLFF
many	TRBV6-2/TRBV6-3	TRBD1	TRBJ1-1	TGTGCCAGCAGCTCCGGGACAGGGGGCGGTGAAGCTTTCTTT	CASSSGTGGGEAFF
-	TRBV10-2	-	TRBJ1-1	TGCGCCAGCAGTGGGTTGTTCAGGGGCAATAAAAGGAACACTGAAGCTTTCTTT	CASSGLFRGNKRNTEAFF
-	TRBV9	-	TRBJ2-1	TGTGCCAGCAGTGTAGGGGCGGCAAACTACAATGAGCAGTTCTTC	CASSVGAANYNEQFF
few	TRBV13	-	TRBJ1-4	TGTGCCAGCAGTGGGGGGGGCGAAAAACTGTTTTTT	CASSGGGEKLFF
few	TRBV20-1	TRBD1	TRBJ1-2	TGCAGTGCTAGAGACTTAACAGGACAGGGCTACTATGGCTACACCTTC	CSARDLTGQGYYGYTF
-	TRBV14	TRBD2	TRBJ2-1	TGTGCCAGCAGCCAAGATTTTGGGACTAGCGGGAGCCTTGGCGATGAGCAGTTCTTC	CASSQDFGTSGSLGDEQFF
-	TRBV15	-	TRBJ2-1	TGTGCCACCAGCAGAGGTCTAGGGGATGAGCAGTTCTTC	CATSRGLGDEQFF
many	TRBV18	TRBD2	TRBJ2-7	TGTGCCAGCTCACCACCCCCGAGCGGGAGCTCCTACGAGCAGTACTTC	CASSPPPSGSSYEQYF
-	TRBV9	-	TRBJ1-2	TGTGCCAGCAGCGCCGGGTTTTCTGACGGCTACACCTTC	CASSAGFSDGYTF
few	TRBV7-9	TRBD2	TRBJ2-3	TGTGCCAGCAGCGCTTCTAGCGGGGTCACAGATACGCAGTATTTT	CASSASSGVTDTQYF
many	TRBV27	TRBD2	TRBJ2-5	TGTGCCAGGCCCATGGTGGGAGGGTCGTACCAAGAGACCCAGTACTTC	CARPMVGGSYQETQYF
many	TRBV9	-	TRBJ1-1	TGTGCCAGCAGCGTAGCTGGGAGTGAGAACACTGAAGCTTTCTTT	CASSVAGSENTEAFF
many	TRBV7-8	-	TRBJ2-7	TGTGCCAGCAGCCTTACAGGAGCGGAGTCTTACGAGCAGTACTTC	CASSLTGAESYEQYF
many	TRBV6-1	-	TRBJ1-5	TGTGCCAGCAGTGAATTGGCCGGGGGCCGAAATCAGCCCCAGCATTTT	CASSELAGGRNQPQHF
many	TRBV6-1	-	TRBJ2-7	TGTGCCAGCAGTGAAGTGTCGATAGGACTGGGGGAGCAGTACTTC	CASSEVSIGLGEQYF
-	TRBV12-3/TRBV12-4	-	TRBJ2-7	TGTGCCAGCAGTTTGGGTTTAAGGGGGGGAAACTACGAGCAGTACTTC	CASSLGLRGGNYEQYF
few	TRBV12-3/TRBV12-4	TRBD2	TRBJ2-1	TGTGCCAGCACTACTAGCGGGAGAAGCAATGAGCAGTTCTTC	CASTTSGRSNEQFF
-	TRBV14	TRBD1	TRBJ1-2	TGTGCCAGCAGCCGAGCAGGGGGGGCCTATGGCTACACCTTC	CASSRAGGAYGYTF
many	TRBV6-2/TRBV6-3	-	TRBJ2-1	TGTGCCAGCACTCTAACCGCCGGGACTCCGAATGAGCAGTTCTTC	CASTLTAGTPNEQFF